This is a list of T cell receptor beta chains from one sample in a study of control samples from healthy donors and cancer patients. Sequencing was performed with immunoSEQ multiplex PCR; in TCRdb, only in-frame clones are kept and a portion is missing. The sample comprises 120,000 or so clones, 80% to 95% of which are singletons, and less than 9% rests with the top ten. The sample consisted of blood. These receptors were obtained from a woman aged 18 to 35 in good health. The CDR3 runs from the conserved cysteine through the conserved F or W. The order of the fields is V gene, D gene, CDR3 protein. A D gene is named only where the DNA matches it firmly.

TRBV19	TRBD2	CASSMTSGVSISGANVLTF
TRBV3-1/TRBV3-2	TRBD1	CASSQNRGGNEKLFF
TRBV5-5	NA	CASSLVGGLDEKLFF
TRBV19	NA	CASSTRQGLGGYTF
TRBV4-3	NA	CASSQDRTLSETQYF
TRBV7-9	NA	CASSLDAQIYGYTF
TRBV14	TRBD1	CASSQRQGPYNEQFF
TRBV7-9	NA	CASSLEGYPGTTTGELFF
TRBV4-3	TRBD1	CASSQDRGNYGYTF
TRBV19	TRBD2	CASSELGLAVNEQFF
TRBV30	NA	CAWSKTAEQYF
TRBV5-4	TRBD2	CASSTTSGGQETQYF
TRBV15	NA	CATTFFGPGNTIYF
TRBV19	NA	CARNSLDVGGYTF
TRBV28	TRBD2	CASRPGTSGLYEQYF